The 18 T cell receptor beta chains below all came from one sample that was sequenced in a study of early T cells in non-severe SARS-CoV-2 infection. Each CDR3 protein is one row after TCRdb ran MiXCR on the 5' RACE reads. The table includes some 77,000 distinct CDR3 sequences, 15% to 20% detected once. The specimen was whole blood. These receptors originate from an adult who was a healthcare worker with PCR-confirmed SARS-CoV-2 infection or an uninfected control (not recorded which).

The rearrangement links TRBV6-5 to TRBJ2-3; the match to TRBD2 covers 11 bases. V lost 5 bases, J lost 0 bases, and 7 bases stayed unmatched. Germline V gives CDR1 MNHEY, CDR2 SVGAGI. The CDR3 sequence is 17 residues long. The CDR3 sequence is CASSLYRTSGSTDTQYF. The DNA for the CDR3 is TGTGCCAGCAGTCTATACAGGACTAGCGGGAGCACAGATACGCAGTATTTT.

The table lists this clonotype with a few counts. DNA for the CDR3: TGTGCCAGCTCACCGTTACTGGATACGCAGTATTTT. It codes for CASSPLLDTQYF. The chain joins TRBV18 to TRBJ2-3; D not resolved. CDR3 length: 12 residues. Germline values: CDR1 KGHSH, CDR2 LQKENI. The V gene lost 3 bases and the J gene lost 6 bases, with 7 bases spanning the gap. The whole variable domain, remainder taken from reference TRBV18 and TRBJ2-3, is NAGVMQNPRHLVRRRGQEARLRCSPMKGHSHVYWYRQLPEEGLKFMVYLQKENIIDESGMPKERFSAEFPKEGPSILRIQQVVRGDSAAYFCASSPLLDTQYFGPGTRLTVL.

The rearrangement joins TRBV20-1 to TRBJ2-7; D remains unclear. CDR3 size: 12 residues. With 5 bases removed from V and 5 bases from J, the gap between germline ends came to 13 bases. CDR1 is DFQATT and CDR2 is SNEGSKA in the germline V gene (reference sequence). The CDR3: CSASDGSHEQYF. The CDR3 coding sequence is TGCAGTGCTTCCGACGGGTCCCACGAGCAGTACTTC.

The chain combines TRBV3-1 with TRBJ1-5, with 8 bases fitting TRBD1. Germline V lookup: CDR1 LGHDT, CDR2 YNNKEL (reference sequence). Trimming at V came to 6 bases and at J to 4 bases, leaving 5 bases not matched to a gene. The CDR3 is 14 amino acids. CDR3 DNA: TGTGCCAGCAGTAGGGACAGGTGGAATCAGCCCCAGCATTTT. Residues: CASSRDRWNQPQHF.

The chain links TRBV29-1 to TRBJ2-7, with TRBD2 identical over 10 bases. Germline V gene sequence: CDR1 SQVTM, CDR2 ANQGSEA. The J segment lost 2 bases and the V segment lost 6 bases, leaving 10 bases of the junction unmatched. This CDR3 is built from 15 residues. As DNA, the CDR3 is TGCAGCGTGTCCCACCTAGCGGGGGAGCCCTACGAGCAGTACTTC. This codes for CSVSHLAGEPYEQYF.

J is TRBJ2-1 and V is TRBV29-1; possible D gene TRBD1, 6 bases. V lost 6 bases to trimming and J lost 8 bases, with 14 bases between them. This CDR3 comprises 12 residues. The germline CDR1 and CDR2 sequences are SQVTM and ANQGSEA. The CDR3 reads CSVWTDLDEQFF. DNA for the CDR3: TGCAGCGTGTGGACAGACCTCGATGAGCAGTTCTTC.

This clonotype occurred a few times. The genes are TRBV7-2 and TRBJ2-5, with D unresolved. The ends were cut back, 3 bases at V and 2 bases at J, with 13 bases in the middle. CDR1 is SGHTA and CDR2 is FQGNSA in the germline V gene. The CDR3 is 15 amino acids. The CDR3 region is CASSFTPGQQETQYF. The CDR3 DNA reads TGTGCCAGCAGCTTCACTCCCGGGCAACAAGAGACCCAGTACTTC.

In its sample, this clonotype was seen a few times. This chain connects TRBV11-2 to TRBJ2-1; no reliable D call. Germline lookup yields CDR1 SGHAT and CDR2 FQNNGV. Trimming took 1 base from V and 2 from J, leaving 6 bases between them. The CDR3 contains 14 residues. The CDR3 DNA reads TGTGCCAGCAGCTTAGGGCTAGCCTACAATGAGCAGTTCTTC. This codes for CASSLGLAYNEQFF.

There are a few counts of this clonotype. The V call is TRBV29-1, the J call TRBJ2-3; weak D call: TRBD2 (5 bases). This CDR3 has 13 residues. Looked up from germline, CDR1 is SQVTM and CDR2 is ANQGSEA. Trimming shortened V by 6 bases and J by 0 bases, and 10 bases separated the two germline ends. CDR3 in DNA: TGCAGCGTCCGAGCGGAGAGCACAGATACGCAGTATTTT. Protein: CSVRAESTDTQYF.

This clonotype was seen more than once but under ten times. The chain combines TRBV29-1 with TRBJ1-2, with a tentative D call TRBD1 (6 bases). The CDR3 totals 13 residues. V was pared by 6 bases and J by 4 bases, with 15 bases between. Germline V gives CDR1 SQVTM, CDR2 ANQGSEA. The CDR3 region is CSVQLGQTYGYTF. CDR3 coding DNA: TGCAGCGTGCAACTAGGACAGACCTATGGCTACACCTTC. The whole variable domain, remainder taken from reference TRBV29-1 and TRBJ1-2, is SAVISQKPSRDICQRGTSLTIQCQVDSQVTMMFWYRQQPGQSLTLIATANQGSEATYESGFVIDKFPISRPNLTFSTLTVSNMSPEDSSIYLCSVQLGQTYGYTFGSGTRLTVV.

V gene TRBV9 combines with J gene TRBJ2-7; unclear D gene. Germline V lookup: CDR1 SGDLS, CDR2 YYNGEE. This CDR3 is built from 13 residues. V lost 4 bases and J lost 7, with 15 bases in between. In DNA, the CDR3 is TGTGCCAGCAGCAACCGGCCCAGTGGAGAGCAGTACTTC. Amino acid sequence: CASSNRPSGEQYF.

This clonotype was seen a handful of times. The J gene is TRBJ2-6, the V gene TRBV29-1, with D possibly matching TRBD2 (5 bases). Germline V gives CDR1 SQVTM, CDR2 ANQGSEA. The V gene lost 6 bases and the J gene lost 0 bases, with 9 bases spanning the gap. This CDR3 spans 14 amino acids. The CDR3: CSVGVGSGANVLTF. The CDR3 bases are TGCAGCGTCGGGGTCGGCTCTGGGGCCAACGTCCTGACTTTC.

The rearrangement uses TRBV11-2 and TRBJ2-5; TRBD2 matches 14 bases. Germline CDR1 is SGHAT and CDR2 is FQNNGV. V dropped 5 bases and J dropped 5; count of bases not matched to a gene: 10. The CDR3 is made up of 17 amino acids. CDR3 coding DNA: TGTGCCAGCAGCCCCAGGACTAGCGGGAGGCCGGTGGAGACCCAGTACTTC. Its translation: CASSPRTSGRPVETQYF. The full variable domain, its missing parts supplied by reference TRBV11-2 and TRBJ2-5, is EAGVAQSPRYKIIEKRQSVAFWCNPISGHATLYWYQQILGQGPKLLIQFQNNGVVDDSQLPKDRFSAERLKGVDSTLKIQPAKLEDSAVYLCASSPRTSGRPVETQYFGPGTRLLVL.

This clonotype turned up a few times. The chain joins TRBV11-2 to TRBJ2-2, with 8 bases that match TRBD2. The CDR3 loop spans 19 amino acids. V lost 5 bases to trimming and J lost 2 bases; unmatched junction nucleotides: 16. Looked up from germline, CDR1 is SGHAT and CDR2 is FQNNGV. Here the CDR3 reads CASSPAVGSGGLNTGELFF. As DNA, the CDR3 is TGTGCCAGCAGCCCGGCGGTTGGCAGCGGGGGCCTTAACACCGGGGAGCTGTTTTTT.

The chain employs TRBV11-3 and TRBJ2-3; 7 bases fit TRBD2. The CDR3 is 16 residues long. Trimming took 5 bases from V and 4 from J; bases not matched to a gene: 12. Germline V gene lookup returns CDR1 SGHNT and CDR2 YENEEA. Here the CDR3 DNA reads TGTGCCAGCAGCAAGTCTGGCCAACTAGCGTCAGATACGCAGTATTTT. Its translation: CASSKSGQLASDTQYF.

This clonotype appeared a few times. The V and J genes are TRBV7-9 and TRBJ2-1; 7 bases match TRBD2. The V gene end was trimmed by 7 bases and the J gene end by 0 bases; junction bases not matched to a gene: 9. The CDR3 extends over 16 amino acids. In germline, CDR1 is SEHNR, CDR2 FQNEAQ (reference sequence). The CDR3 DNA reads as TGTGCCAGCACAGTGAAGCGGGGAGTCTCCTACAATGAGCAGTTCTTC. Its translation: CASTVKRGVSYNEQFF.

V gene TRBV12-5 combines with J gene TRBJ2-4, with a possible D match to TRBD1 (6 bases). This CDR3 has 12 amino acids. Trimming removed 5 bases at V and 6 bases at J, with 8 bases between. CDR1 and CDR2 from the germline V gene are LGHNT and FRNRAP. CDR3 DNA sequence: TGTGCTAGTGGTCAGGACAGAAACATTCAGTACTTC. Translation: CASGQDRNIQYF.

The chain joins TRBV9 to TRBJ1-2, with unresolved D. The CDR3 contains 11 residues. Trimming cost V 0 bases and J 7 bases, with 4 bases left between them. CDR1 is SGDLS, CDR2 YYNGEE, per germline. The CDR3 bases are TGTGCCAGCAGCGTAGGAAGTGGCTACACCTTC. Translating gives CASSVGSGYTF.